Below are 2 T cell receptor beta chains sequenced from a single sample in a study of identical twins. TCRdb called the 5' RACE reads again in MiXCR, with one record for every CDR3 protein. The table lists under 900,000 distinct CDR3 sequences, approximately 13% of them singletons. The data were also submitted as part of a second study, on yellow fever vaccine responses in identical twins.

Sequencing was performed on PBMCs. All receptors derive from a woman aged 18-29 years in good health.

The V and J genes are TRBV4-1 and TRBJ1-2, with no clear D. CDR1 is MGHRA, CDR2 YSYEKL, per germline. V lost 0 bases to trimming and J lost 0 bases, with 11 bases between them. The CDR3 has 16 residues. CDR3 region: CASSQDRSAANYGYTF. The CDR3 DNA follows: TGCGCCAGCAGCCAAGATAGGTCGGCAGCTAACTATGGCTACACCTTC.

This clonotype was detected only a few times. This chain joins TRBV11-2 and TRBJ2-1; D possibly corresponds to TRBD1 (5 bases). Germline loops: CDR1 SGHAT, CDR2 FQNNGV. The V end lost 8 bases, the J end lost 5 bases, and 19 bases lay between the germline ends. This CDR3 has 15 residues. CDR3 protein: CASLTGAGLDNEQFF. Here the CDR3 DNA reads TGTGCCAGCCTAACTGGGGCAGGGCTCGACAATGAGCAGTTCTTC. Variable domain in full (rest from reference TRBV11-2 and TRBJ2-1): EAGVAQSPRYKIIEKRQSVAFWCNPISGHATLYWYQQILGQGPKLLIQFQNNGVVDDSQLPKDRFSAERLKGVDSTLKIQPAKLEDSAVYLCASLTGAGLDNEQFFGPGTRLTVL.